This T cell receptor (beta chain) stems from a study of blood T cell repertoires in COVID-19 (TCRdb year 2020). Background for the entire study: The collaborator samples originated in the United States, Italy and Spain and spanned the acute and convalescent phases of COVID-19. HLA class I and class II types, where available, came from metadata supplied by the sample provider rather than from assay-based typing. The repertoires were released in a freely available public database meant as a resource for research on the immune response to SARS-CoV-2. Sample metadata almost always included a de-identified subject ID, COVID-19 status, age in years and sex. Subjects who had been exposed to COVID-19, were actively infected with it, or had recovered from it provided the deeply sampled blood TCRbeta repertoires that made up the dataset. The prospective study material was composed of cDNA or gDNA derived from T cells, B-cell-depleted T cells, or PBMCs. The samples were drawn from two sources: the first 160 participants of the ongoing ImmuneRACE study, and fewer than 1,500 subjects contributed by 6 global collaborators.

The immunoSEQ Assay, a bias-controlled multiplex PCR, was used to amplify TCRbeta CDR3 regions from genomic DNA. Per the original workflow: Nucleated cell counts per sample were estimated from amplification of reference gene primers within the assay. Sequence reads were collapsed and filtered to measure the absolute abundance of every unique TCRbeta CDR3 rearrangement. Productive Simpson clonality was computed per sample as the square root of Simpson's diversity index over productive rearrangements. TCRdb re-hosts the immuneACCESS table, in-frame sequences only. Its copies lack some clones; in the studies checked, an unresolved V gene accounts for under half of them, and the cause for the rest is not known. D and trimming come from the DNA, and the V and J calls and clone size come from that table. The sample table holds some 150,000 clones, of which 80% to 90% were seen once. Together, the top ten hold about 3.2% of the sample.

Each collaborating institution followed its own protocols to collect whole blood in K2EDTA tubes. Collaborator samples were shipped for TCRbeta analysis as frozen whole blood, isolated PBMCs, or DNA extracted from either sample type. Overall results and qualifications from the work: The quantity of clinical and demographic metadata differed by source and by participant and was supplied without curation.

The V and J ends are trimmed by 8 bases and 3 bases, leaving 21 bases between them. As encoded in the germline V gene (reference sequence), CDR1 is MNHNY while CDR2 is SVGAGI. The CDR3 spans 16 residues, from the cysteine through the phenylalanine. Kept here is only the CDR3 DNA, which spans 48 bases and is read in frame from base 1. Only a few counts were recorded for this clone. There is no known antigen for this receptor. No per-base quality is available; no much larger clone lies one base away. The sequenced material came from peripheral blood. The V and J genes are TRBV6-6 and TRBJ2-3; perhaps TRBD2 is the D gene, with 6 bases matching. The TCR originated in a man between 60 and 70 years old with active or convalescent COVID-19. At the DNA level, the sequence is TGTGCCAGCCGAATAAGCGGAGGCGGGGCGACAGATACGCAGTATTTT. Translated, it reads CASRISGGGATDTQYF.